The 25 T cell receptor beta chains below all came from one sample that was sequenced in a study of blood T cell repertoires in COVID-19 (dated by TCRdb to 2018 to 2021). Library preparation used the immunoSEQ multiplex PCR assay. TCRdb retrieved this table from immuneACCESS and kept in-frame rearrangements only. Not all clones are present; in checked studies, unresolved V genes account for under half, and no reason is known for the remainder. Present in this sample are a few hundred thousand clones, around 87% of which were seen just once. The ten largest clonotypes hold approximately 1.9% of the sample. The sample consisted of PBMCs or T cells enriched from blood (not recorded which). Receptor source: a man aged 35-49 years in a cohort exposed to, infected with or recovered from COVID-19 (not recorded which).

This clone is a singleton in its sample. The V gene is TRBV5-1, the J gene TRBJ1-2; no clear D. The CDR3 covers 14 residues. Germline assignment: CDR1 SGHRS and CDR2 YFSETQ. Trimming removed 0 bases from V and 1 base from J, with 7 bases in between. CDR3 residues: CASSLDGFNYGYTF. DNA of the CDR3: TGCGCCAGCAGCTTGGACGGGTTTAACTATGGCTACACCTTC. Complete variable domain (other parts from reference TRBV5-1 and TRBJ1-2): KAGVTQTPRYLIKTRGQQVTLSCSPISGHRSVSWYQQTPGQGLQFLFEYFSETQRNKGNFPGRFSGRQFSNSRSEMNVSTLELGDSALYLCASSLDGFNYGYTFGSGTRLTVV.

This clone was recorded once. This chain joins TRBV12-5 and TRBJ2-1, with 8 positions matching TRBD2. This CDR3 comprises 17 residues. V was pared by 5 bases and J by 2 bases, with 11 bases of the junction left unmatched. Germline-derived CDR1 and CDR2 are LGHNT and FRNRAP. The CDR3 nucleotides read TGTGCTAGTGGTGGGATTCAAAGCGGGAGCACCTACAATGAGCAGTTCTTC. Protein: CASGGIQSGSTYNEQFF.

This sequence joins TRBV5-4 and TRBJ2-2; 12 nucleotides agree with TRBD2. Germline V gives CDR1 SGHNT, CDR2 YYREEE (reference sequence). V trimming: 4 bases; J trimming: 8 bases; junction bases outside the gene matches: 3. The CDR3 spans 14 residues. The CDR3 region is CASSLTSGRGELFF. CDR3 nucleotide sequence: TGTGCCAGCAGCCTGACTAGCGGGAGAGGGGAGCTGTTTTTT.

This rearrangement joins TRBV6-1 to TRBJ2-1, with 7 bases lining up with TRBD2. Germline values: CDR1 MNHNS, CDR2 SASEGT. This CDR3 contains 15 residues. With V trimmed by 1 base and J by 3 bases, 3 bases remained unmatched. The CDR3 coding sequence is TGTGCCAGCAGTGAAGGGCTAGCGGTCTACAATGAGCAGTTCTTC. This encodes CASSEGLAVYNEQFF.

This clone appeared once. The chain is built from TRBV27 and TRBJ2-1, with D perhaps TRBD2 (5 bases). The CDR3 runs to 16 residues. V gave up 4 bases and J gave up 0 bases, with 13 bases separating them. The V gene's germline CDR1 is MNHEY and CDR2 SMNVEV (reference sequence). The CDR3 sequence is CASSYEAASSYNEQFF. The CDR3 DNA reads TGTGCCAGCAGTTATGAAGCGGCTAGCTCCTACAATGAGCAGTTCTTC.

The chain carries TRBV5-6 and TRBJ1-4; the D gene is possibly TRBD1 (5 bases). This CDR3 has 18 amino acids. The germline CDR1 and CDR2 sequences are SGHDT and YYEEEE. V lost 0 bases and J lost 3, with 18 bases in between. The CDR3 bases are TGTGCCAGCAGCTTGGGGGCCCAAAGTGGGGCGCCTAATGAAAAACTGTTTTTT. Its translation: CASSLGAQSGAPNEKLFF.

The V gene is TRBV6-5, the J gene TRBJ1-4, with a possible D match to TRBD1 (6 bases). The CDR3 is made up of 15 amino acids. V lost 2 bases, J lost 8 bases, and 15 bases lay in between. Germline loops: CDR1 MNHEY, CDR2 SVGAGI. The CDR3 here is CASSYTDGGREKLFF. CDR3 in DNA: TGTGCCAGCAGTTACACGGACGGGGGGCGGGAAAAACTGTTTTTT.

V is TRBV6-4 and J is TRBJ2-1; D not resolved. The CDR3 contains 13 residues. Trimming stripped 5 bases from V and 4 bases from J, with 9 bases between. CDR1 is MRHNA, CDR2 SNTAGT, per germline. CDR3 region: CASSSTIYNEQFF. The CDR3 DNA reads TGTGCCAGCAGTAGTACTATATACAATGAGCAGTTCTTC.

The CDR3 sequence: CASSPSQGASQPQHF. The CDR3 DNA is TGTGCCAGCAGTCCTTCACAGGGGGCAAGTCAGCCCCAGCATTTT. The chain recombines TRBV27 with TRBJ1-5, with 9 bases lining up with TRBD1. The V segment lost 5 bases and the J segment 6 bases; nucleotides outside the gene matches: 8. The CDR3 runs 15 residues. Germline V gene data show CDR1 as MNHEY and CDR2 as SMNVEV (reference sequence).

J is TRBJ1-2 and V is TRBV30, with TRBD1 matching 9 bases. The V gene's germline CDR1 is GTSNPN and CDR2 SVGIG (reference sequence). The length of the CDR3 is 14 residues. V dropped 2 bases and J dropped 7; count of bases not matched to a gene: 8. The CDR3: CAWSTGQGPFGYTF. CDR3 bases: TGTGCCTGGAGTACGGGACAGGGCCCATTTGGCTACACCTTC.

The chain recombines TRBV7-9 with TRBJ2-1; TRBD2 agrees at 9 bases. The germline V gene has CDR1 SEHNR and CDR2 FQNEAQ (reference sequence). J was trimmed by 4 bases and V by 5 bases; bases with no gene match: 6. The CDR3 is 15 amino acids. CDR3 region: CASSPSGRPYNEQFF. For the CDR3, the DNA is TGTGCCAGCAGCCCCAGCGGGAGGCCTTACAATGAGCAGTTCTTC.

This clone was seen a single time. The chain uses TRBV6-5 and TRBJ2-1; 9 nucleotides align to TRBD2. Germline values: CDR1 MNHEY, CDR2 SVGAGI. The CDR3 totals 16 residues. The J segment lost 7 bases and the V segment lost 4 bases, leaving 11 bases of the junction unmatched. CDR3 residues: CASSSSPSGTWNEQFF. CDR3 coding DNA: TGTGCCAGCAGTTCCTCCCCTAGCGGGACTTGGAATGAGCAGTTCTTC.

The chain joins TRBV23-1 to TRBJ2-7; D remains unclear. TRBV23-1 has ORF status, its function being uncertain. The CDR3 covers 9 residues. The DNA of the CDR3 is TGCGCGAGGACCTACGAGCAGTACTTC. Amino acid sequence: CARTYEQYF.

The chain is built from TRBV3-1 (or the pseudogene TRBV3-2) and TRBJ2-1, with 7 bases aligning to TRBD1. The germline V gene encodes CDR1 LGHDT and CDR2 YNNKEL (reference sequence). V shed 3 bases and J 2 bases; nucleotides not matched to a gene: 7. The CDR3 runs to 16 residues. This CDR3 reads CASSHSDRVTYNEQFF. DNA of the CDR3: TGTGCCAGCAGCCATAGCGACAGGGTTACCTACAATGAGCAGTTCTTC.

The rearrangement links TRBV29-1 to TRBJ2-7; 7 nucleotides align to TRBD2. Looked up from germline, CDR1 is SQVTM and CDR2 is ANQGSEA. The CDR3 consists of 14 residues. V lost 4 bases, J lost 5 bases, and 11 bases stayed unmatched. CDR3 protein: CSVAVSRETDEQYF. The DNA of the CDR3 is TGCAGCGTTGCTGTCTCGCGGGAGACCGACGAGCAGTACTTC.

The rearrangement uses TRBV28 and TRBJ2-7, with 7 bases fitting TRBD1. This CDR3 has 15 residues. CDR1 is MDHEN and CDR2 is SYDVKM in the germline V gene. V dropped 4 bases and J dropped 0; count of bases not matched to a gene: 6. In nucleotides, the CDR3 is TGTGCCAGCAGTTCCGCCGGGACAGACTCCTACGAGCAGTACTTC. Translated, it gives CASSSAGTDSYEQYF.

The rearrangement links TRBV30 to TRBJ2-3; possibly TRBD2 for D (5 bases). Trimming removed 3 bases from V and 6 bases from J, with 7 bases in between. The CDR3 extends over 11 amino acids. Germline-derived CDR1 and CDR2 are GTSNPN and SVGIG (reference sequence). CDR3 nucleotides: TGTGCCTGGAGCCTAGCCGATACGCAGTATTTT. Amino acids: CAWSLADTQYF.

The J gene is TRBJ2-2, the V gene TRBV7-6; D perhaps matches TRBD1 (6 bases). V was shortened by 3 bases and J by 3 bases, with 8 bases between the two germline ends. CDR1 is SGHVS and CDR2 is FNYEAQ in the germline V gene. CDR3 length: 14 amino acids. The CDR3 sequence is CASSLDSYTGELFF. CDR3 DNA sequence: TGTGCCAGCAGCTTGGACAGCTACACCGGGGAGCTGTTTTTT. The complete variable domain, with remaining parts taken from reference TRBV7-6 and TRBJ2-2, reads GAGVSQSPRYKVTKRGQDVALRCDPISGHVSLYWYRQALGQGPEFLTYFNYEAQQDKSGLPNDRFSAERPEGSISTLTIQRTEQRDSAMYRCASSLDSYTGELFFGEGSRLTVL.

In nucleotides, the CDR3 is TGCGCCAGCAGCTTGGACAGGGCTAGGAATGAGCAGTTCTTC. Protein product: CASSLDRARNEQFF. The chain employs TRBV5-1 and TRBJ2-1; possible D gene TRBD1, 6 bases. Germline lookup yields CDR1 SGHRS and CDR2 YFSETQ. The length of the CDR3 is 14 residues. V was pared by 0 bases and J by 7 bases, with 11 bases between. Looking up the rest from reference TRBV5-1 and TRBJ2-1 gives the full variable domain: KAGVTQTPRYLIKTRGQQVTLSCSPISGHRSVSWYQQTPGQGLQFLFEYFSETQRNKGNFPGRFSGRQFSNSRSEMNVSTLELGDSALYLCASSLDRARNEQFFGPGTRLTVL.

The chain carries TRBV5-4 and TRBJ2-7; the D gene is possibly TRBD1 (6 bases). V was pared by 3 bases and J by 1 base, with 11 bases between. The CDR3 is 14 amino acids. CDR1 SGHNT and CDR2 YYREEE come from the germline V gene (reference sequence). CDR3 sequence reads: CASSSRTESYEQYF. Written as DNA, the CDR3 is TGTGCCAGCAGCTCCCGGACAGAATCCTACGAGCAGTACTTC.

The rearrangement uses TRBV19 and TRBJ2-5, with 9 positions matching TRBD1. V was pared by 3 bases and J by 1 base, with 6 bases of the junction left unmatched. CDR1 LNHDA and CDR2 SQIVND come from the germline V gene (reference sequence). The CDR3 totals 16 residues. The CDR3 loop is CASSIRDRALQETQYF. The DNA for the CDR3 is TGTGCCAGTAGTATTCGGGACAGGGCCCTCCAAGAGACCCAGTACTTC.

V usage is TRBV2 and J usage is TRBJ2-2; tentatively, D is TRBD2 (6 bases). V was cut by 8 bases and J by 1 base, with 14 bases left in between. The CDR3 has 15 residues. Germline V CDR1 and CDR2: SNHLY, FYNNEI. The CDR3 DNA is TGTGCCAGCTCCAAGGCGGGGCTGAACACCGGGGAGCTGTTTTTT. Its protein product is CASSKAGLNTGELFF.

In its sample, this clone was seen once. V usage is TRBV9 and J usage is TRBJ2-1; maybe TRBD1 (7 bases). The CDR3 runs to 16 residues. Per the germline V gene, CDR1 is SGDLS and CDR2 is YYNGEE. V gave up 1 base and J gave up 1 base, with 12 bases separating them. The CDR3 spells CASSVRGTDSYNEQFF. In nucleotides, the CDR3 is TGTGCCAGCAGCGTACGGGGGACAGATTCCTACAATGAGCAGTTCTTC.

The rearrangement uses TRBV23-1 and TRBJ1-5, with a weak D call TRBD1 (6 bases). TRBV23-1 is recorded as an ORF, its role being uncertain. The V end lost 10 bases, the J end lost 4 bases, and 26 bases lay between the germline ends. This CDR3 region has 17 residues. CDR3 sequence reads: CANQAVRGCNLNQPQHF. In DNA form, the CDR3 reads TGCGCCAATCAGGCTGTCAGGGGCTGCAATCTAAATCAGCCCCAGCATTTT.

This clone was seen only a few times. The rearrangement joins TRBV3-1 (or the pseudogene TRBV3-2) to TRBJ1-3, with TRBD1 matching 7 bases. The length of the CDR3 is 15 residues. J lost 2 bases, V lost 4 bases, and 5 bases had no gene match. The germline V gene has CDR1 LGHDT and CDR2 YNNKEL (reference sequence). The CDR3 loop is CASSPNRGAGNTIYF. CDR3 DNA: TGTGCCAGCAGCCCCAACAGGGGCGCTGGAAACACCATATATTTT.